This T cell receptor beta chain comes out of a study of blood T cell repertoires in COVID-19. On the study more broadly: There were acute and convalescent COVID-19 samples, and they came from the United States, Italy and Spain.

Those enrolled, adults aged roughly 18 to 100 years, came from some 25 US areas. Each recovered donor of Cohort 3 presented with two negative PCRs, clearance, or symptom resolution. This CDR3 has 12 residues. The V end was cut by 3 bases, the J end by 7 bases, with 4 bases between. The germline V gene has CDR1 MNHEY and CDR2 SMNVEV (reference sequence). Original processing notes: The assay estimated nucleated cells by amplifying reference gene primers. Clones were read by immunoSEQ multiplex PCR, and TCRdb kept only the in-frame ones, dropping some. V and J calls and clone size are copied from that table; D and trimming were computed from the DNA. The table records about 130,000 clones, 75% to 90% of them present only once. This clone was counted a single time.

This clonotype originated in a woman between 50 and 59 years old who had recovered from COVID-19. Sequenced sample: PBMCs or T cells enriched from blood (not recorded which). The genes are TRBV27 and TRBJ1-6, with no clear D. CDR3 nucleotides: TGTGCCAGCAGTTTCGGGAATTCACCCCTCCACTTT. Residues: CASSFGNSPLHF.